These 4 T cell receptor beta chains originate from one sample sequenced in a study of blood T cell repertoires in COVID-19. The method was immunoSEQ multiplex PCR; TCRdb's version includes in-frame clones alone and lacks a portion of them. The sample yields approximately 300,000 clones, around 90% seen once. Sequenced input: peripheral blood. These receptors originate from a woman in her 50s who had recovered from COVID-19.

J is TRBJ1-2 and V is TRBV29-1; 7 bases map to TRBD1. V was pared by 3 bases and J by 9 bases, with 10 bases of the junction left unmatched. The CDR3 is 13 residues long. The germline gives CDR1 SQVTM, CDR2 ANQGSEA. The CDR3 nucleotides read TGCAGCGTTGATTTGGAGGGGGCTAGGAGCTACACCTTC. This encodes CSVDLEGARSYTF.

This chain joins TRBV19 and TRBJ1-2, with TRBD1 matching over 8 bases. The germline V gene encodes CDR1 LNHDA and CDR2 SQIVND (reference sequence). This CDR3 region has 15 residues. J was trimmed by 8 bases and V by 4 bases; bases with no gene match: 12. The CDR3 region is CASSTSRAGGIGYTF. CDR3 coding DNA: TGTGCCAGTAGTACCTCCCGGGCAGGGGGCATAGGCTACACCTTC.

The chain links TRBV7-3 to TRBJ1-2; 7 bases line up with TRBD1. This CDR3 contains 13 residues. After removal of 5 bases from V and 4 bases from J, the junction contained 4 bases not matched to a gene. Looked up from germline, CDR1 is SGHTA and CDR2 is FQGTGA. CDR3 residues: CASSQGQLYGYTF. Written as DNA, the CDR3 is TGTGCCAGCAGCCAGGGACAGCTCTATGGCTACACCTTC.

This clone was seen a handful of times. This chain joins TRBV28 and TRBJ1-2; no firm D call. CDR1 and CDR2 (germline): MDHEN, SYDVKM. The CDR3 has 12 residues. V was trimmed by 3 bases and J by 5 bases, leaving 7 bases between them. This CDR3 reads CASSFSVYGYTF. CDR3 nucleotides: TGTGCCAGCAGTTTCTCAGTTTATGGCTACACCTTC.